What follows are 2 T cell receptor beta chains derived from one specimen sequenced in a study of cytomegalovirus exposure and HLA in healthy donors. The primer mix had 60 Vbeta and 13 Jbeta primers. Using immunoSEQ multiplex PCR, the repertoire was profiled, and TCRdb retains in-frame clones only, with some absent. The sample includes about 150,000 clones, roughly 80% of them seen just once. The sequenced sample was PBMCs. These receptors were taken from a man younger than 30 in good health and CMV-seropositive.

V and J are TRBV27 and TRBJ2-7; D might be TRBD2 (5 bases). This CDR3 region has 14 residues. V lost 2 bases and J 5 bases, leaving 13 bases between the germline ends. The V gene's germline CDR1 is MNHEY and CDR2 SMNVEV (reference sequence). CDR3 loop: CASSLGGIGNEQYF. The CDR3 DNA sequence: TGTGCCAGCAGTTTAGGTGGGATCGGGAACGAGCAGTACTTC.

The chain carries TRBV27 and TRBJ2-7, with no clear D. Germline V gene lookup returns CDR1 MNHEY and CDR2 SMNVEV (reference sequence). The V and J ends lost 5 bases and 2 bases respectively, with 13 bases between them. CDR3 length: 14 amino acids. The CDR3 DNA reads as TGTGCCAGCAGTCCTTTTTACAGTCCCTACGAGCAGTACTTC. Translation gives CASSPFYSPYEQYF.